Here is one TCR beta chain with its context. This entry is derived from a study of blood T cell repertoires in COVID-19. Repertoires were generated with immunoSEQ multiplex PCR, while TCRdb's copy carries only in-frame clones and drops some. The sample gives around 120,000 clones, around 90% of which show up once; roughly 8% is in the top ten. Germline V gives CDR1 SGHTA, CDR2 FQGNSA. The CDR3 is made up of 14 amino acids. The junction had 3 bases not matched to a gene; V was cut back by 5 bases and J by 2 bases. The sequencing sample was made of peripheral blood. The V gene is TRBV7-2, the J gene TRBJ2-5; 9 bases map to TRBD2. This sequence was found in a human donor in a cohort sampled during active COVID-19. CDR3 sequence: CASSIGLAQETQYF. The CDR3 DNA sequence: TGTGCCAGCAGCATAGGACTAGCGCAAGAGACCCAGTACTTC.